The following is a T cell receptor beta chain sequence with its context. The antigen is undetermined. This entry comes from a study of cytomegalovirus exposure and HLA in healthy donors. Study-level background: The use of the same platform for the approximately 130 validation repertoires and the approximately 690 first-cohort repertoires was reported by a later analysis.

Clones were read by immunoSEQ multiplex PCR, and TCRdb kept only the in-frame ones, dropping some. Of 150,000 or so clones in the sample, roughly 87% were seen once. Points from the study as a whole: Both high specificity and high sensitivity reportedly marked the classifier's diagnosis of cytomegalovirus status.

The CDR3 has 13 amino acids. Germline V gives CDR1 LGHNA, CDR2 YSLEER. V shed 4 bases and J shed 1 base, with 7 bases lying between them. Sequencing used PBMCs. The chain is built from TRBV4-3 and TRBJ1-1; no definite D call. This TCR came from a woman between 18 and 30 years old in good health and CMV-seropositive. The CDR3 DNA reads TGCGCCAGCAGCCCCGGTCAGAACACTGAAGCTTTCTTT. It encodes CASSPGQNTEAFF.